This T cell receptor (beta chain) stems from a study of CD8 T cells in Susac syndrome. Germline-derived CDR1 and CDR2 are PRHDT and FYEKMQ (reference sequence). The V and J ends lost 7 bases and 7 bases, in that order; junction bases with no gene match: 7. CDR3 length equals 13 residues. Reverse transcription of roughly 0.5 to 1 ug RNA was performed with random hexamers. An immunoSEQ multiplex PCR amplified TCR beta CDR3 over 54 Vbeta and 13 Jbeta. TCRdb ran MiXCR on the immunoSEQ multiplex PCR reads and lists one entry per CDR3 protein. The sample has more than 95,000 distinct CDR3 sequences, about 92% seen once.

The sequence came from a human donor with multiple sclerosis. Material: CD8+ T cells from PBMCs. The chain carries TRBV13 and TRBJ2-7; 10 bases line up with TRBD1. CDR3 residues: CASKGQGHWEQYF. In DNA, the CDR3 is TGTGCCAGCAAGGGACAGGGGCACTGGGAGCAGTACTTC. The full variable domain, its missing parts supplied by reference TRBV13 and TRBJ2-7, is AAGVIQSPRHLIKEKRETATLKCYPIPRHDTVYWYQQGPGQDPQFLISFYEKMQSDKGSIPDRFSAQQFSDYHSELNMSSLELGDSALYFCASKGQGHWEQYFGPGTRLTVT.